These 16 T cell receptor beta chains originate from one sample sequenced in a study of cytomegalovirus exposure and HLA in healthy donors. Use of 60 Vbeta and 13 Jbeta primers characterized the PCR. TCRdb's copy holds only in-frame clones and misses some; the assay was immunoSEQ multiplex PCR. The table counts about 33,000 clones; 3.5% to 5.5% lies in the top ten. The sample consisted of PBMCs. The receptors come from a woman in her forties in good health and CMV-seropositive.

The chain has TRBV29-1 and TRBJ2-3; 11 bases are shared with TRBD1. The germline V gene has CDR1 SQVTM and CDR2 ANQGSEA. V shed 4 bases and J 5 bases; nucleotides not matched to a gene: 5. The CDR3 runs 14 residues. CDR3 loop: CSVARGTGGDTQYF. In DNA form, the CDR3 reads TGCAGCGTTGCCCGGGGGACAGGGGGAGATACGCAGTATTTT.

The CDR3 here is CSAEGVNTQYF. CDR3 DNA: TGCAGTGCTGAGGGGGTAAATACGCAGTATTTT. The V and J genes are TRBV20-1 and TRBJ2-3, with a weak D call TRBD1 (6 bases). The CDR3 spans 11 residues. Germline loops: CDR1 DFQATT, CDR2 SNEGSKA (reference sequence). V lost 5 bases and J 7 bases, leaving 10 bases between the germline ends.

This chain connects TRBV29-1 to TRBJ1-3; D is undetermined. The germline CDR1 and CDR2 sequences are SQVTM and ANQGSEA. This CDR3 has 12 amino acids. With 4 bases removed from V and 2 bases from J, the gap between germline ends came to 6 bases. CDR3: CSVVSPGNTIYF. Here the CDR3 DNA reads TGCAGCGTTGTCAGTCCTGGAAACACCATATATTTT.

The chain is built from TRBV7-9 and TRBJ2-7, with D maybe TRBD2 (5 bases). Between the trimmed V and J ends, which lost 3 bases and 0 bases, there was a span of 12 bases. This CDR3 has 15 residues. The V gene's germline CDR1 is SEHNR and CDR2 FQNEAQ (reference sequence). CDR3 region: CASSFFGESSYEQYF. CDR3 coding DNA: TGTGCCAGCAGCTTTTTTGGGGAGAGCTCCTACGAGCAGTACTTC.

The V call is TRBV30, the J call TRBJ2-7; 13 bases agree with TRBD2. V was pared by 4 bases and J by 1 base, with 1 base of the junction left unmatched. Per the germline V gene, CDR1 is GTSNPN and CDR2 is SVGIG (reference sequence). There are 14 residues in the CDR3. CDR3 amino acids: CAWKGLAGSYEQYF. The CDR3 nucleotides read TGTGCCTGGAAGGGACTAGCGGGATCCTACGAGCAGTACTTC.

The gene calls are TRBV6-1 and TRBJ2-2; TRBD2 matches at 9 bases. V shed 1 base, J shed 7 bases, and the junction held 1 base outside the gene matches. Germline CDR1 MNHNS, CDR2 SASEGT. The CDR3 runs to 14 residues. The CDR3 is CASSEGLAVGELFF. CDR3 bases: TGTGCCAGCAGTGAAGGACTAGCGGTCGGGGAGCTGTTTTTT.

The chain employs TRBV4-1 and TRBJ2-3; D might be TRBD1 (5 bases). The V end lost 0 bases, the J end lost 3 bases, and 10 bases lay between the germline ends. This CDR3 is built from 15 residues. The germline V gene has CDR1 MGHRA and CDR2 YSYEKL. The CDR3 DNA follows: TGCGCCAGCAGCCAAGAAGGGAAGGGGACAGATACGCAGTATTTT. Its protein product is CASSQEGKGTDTQYF.

The chain couples TRBV10-3 to TRBJ2-1, with 9 bases identical to TRBD2. Germline V gene sequence: CDR1 ENHRY, CDR2 SYGVKD. The CDR3 sequence is 12 residues long. With 3 bases clipped from V and 15 bases from J, the junction kept 6 bases outside the gene matches. CDR3 residues: CAISELAGEGFF. In DNA, the CDR3 is TGTGCCATCAGTGAATTAGCGGGAGAGGGGTTCTTC.

V usage is TRBV28 and J usage is TRBJ2-3; the D is unclear. CDR1 is MDHEN, CDR2 SYDVKM, per germline. This CDR3 has 15 amino acids. Trimming shortened V by 2 bases and J by 5 bases, and 14 bases separated the two germline ends. CDR3 nucleotides: TGTGCCAGCAGTTTAGGTCCTAAAACCCGAGATACGCAGTATTTT. Protein sequence: CASSLGPKTRDTQYF.

This chain joins TRBV19 and TRBJ1-4; 7 bases line up with TRBD1. CDR1 LNHDA and CDR2 SQIVND come from the germline V gene (reference sequence). The junction had 1 base not matched to a gene; V was cut back by 4 bases and J by 5 bases. This CDR3 is built from 13 residues. This CDR3 is CASSTTGNEKLFF. The DNA of the CDR3 is TGTGCCAGTAGTACGACAGGGAATGAAAAACTGTTTTTT.

The chain links TRBV29-1 to TRBJ2-5; TRBD2 aligns across 7 bases. With the DNA end fitting TRBJ2-7 better, the J assignment may be wrong. CDR3 size: 12 residues. CDR1 SQVTM and CDR2 ANQGSEA come from the germline V gene. The CDR3 region is CSVEGGKYEQYF. CDR3 DNA: TGCAGCGTTGAGGGAGGGAAGTACGAGCAGTACTTC.

The chain combines TRBV15 with TRBJ2-7; a possible D gene is TRBD2 (5 bases). The CDR3 is made up of 15 amino acids. Germline lookup yields CDR1 LNHNV and CDR2 YYDKDF (reference sequence). Between the trimmed V and J ends, which lost 0 bases and 2 bases, there was a span of 11 bases. CDR3 sequence (DNA): TGTGCCACCAGCAGAGATGCGGGCCAAGCCTACGAGCAGTACTTC. Protein product: CATSRDAGQAYEQYF.

The chain carries TRBV5-4 and TRBJ2-3, with 7 bases lining up with TRBD2. The germline gives CDR1 SGHNT, CDR2 YYREEE (reference sequence). The CDR3 length is 15 residues. After removal of 0 bases from V and 6 bases from J, the junction contained 7 bases not matched to a gene. The CDR3 spells CASSLGLVGGDTQYF. CDR3 nucleotide sequence: TGTGCCAGCAGCTTGGGACTAGTGGGGGGGGATACGCAGTATTTT. Supplemented by reference TRBV5-4 and TRBJ2-3, the full variable domain reads ETGVTQSPTHLIKTRGQQVTLRCSSQSGHNTVSWYQQALGQGPQFIFQYYREEENGRGNFPPRFSGLQFPNYSSELNVNALELDDSALYLCASSLGLVGGDTQYFGPGTRLTVL.

On this clone itself: The sample contains more than one DNA sequence encoding this CDR3. V and J are TRBV10-1 and TRBJ2-3; 8 bases match TRBD2. With V trimmed by 6 bases and J by 1 base, 15 bases remained unmatched. This CDR3 spans 18 amino acids. Germline CDR1 reads WNHNN; CDR2 reads SYGVQD (reference sequence). The chain's CDR3 is CASSAGGGLGPGTDTQYF. CDR3 nucleotide sequence: TGCGCCAGCAGCGCCGGGGGGGGCCTAGGGCCAGGCACAGATACGCAGTATTTT.

The V call is TRBV14, the J call TRBJ2-1, with D perhaps TRBD2 (8 bases). Germline CDR1 reads SGHDN; CDR2 reads FVKESK. This CDR3 spans 14 amino acids. Trimming stripped 7 bases from V and 5 bases from J, with 15 bases between. The CDR3 spells CASNRGLGDNEQFF. CDR3 nucleotides: TGTGCCAGCAACAGGGGACTAGGCGACAATGAGCAGTTCTTC.

The chain has TRBV6-5 and TRBJ2-2; perhaps TRBD1 as D (6 bases). CDR1 is MNHEY and CDR2 is SVGAGI in the germline V gene. The V gene lost 4 bases and the J gene lost 5 bases, with 17 bases spanning the gap. CDR3 length equals 16 residues. The CDR3 region is CASSWKRAGATGELFF. CDR3 nucleotide sequence: TGTGCCAGCAGTTGGAAACGGGCAGGGGCAACCGGGGAGCTGTTTTTT.